This T cell receptor beta chain was sequenced during a study of blood T cell repertoires in COVID-19. Across the study: Samples came from the United States, Italy and Spain, spanning acute and convalescent COVID-19. In each case, the material was cDNA or gDNA derived from T cells, B-cell-depleted T cells, or PBMCs.

Study processing details: Using reference gene primer amplification, nucleated cell counts were estimated. Method: immunoSEQ multiplex PCR; TCRdb's copy keeps in-frame clones and lacks some. Clonal size and the V and J genes are those of that table, whereas D and trimming came from the DNA. In the table there are about 160,000 clones, approximately 91% of which are singletons. Germline V gene sequence: CDR1 LNHDA, CDR2 SQIVND (reference sequence). The CDR3 loop spans 15 amino acids. The ends were cut back, 3 bases at V and 6 bases at J, with 15 bases in the middle. Specimen: peripheral blood. The receptor was isolated from a man aged 18 to 30 with acute or convalescent COVID-19. V and J are TRBV19 and TRBJ2-4; D unresolved. The CDR3 spells CASSITFSLLNIQYF. DNA of the CDR3: TGTGCCAGTAGTATTACTTTCTCGTTGCTAAACATTCAGTACTTC.